The TCR beta chain under discussion was sequenced for a study of human T cells and chemical hapten exposure. Library construction involved attaching unique molecular identifiers to individual cDNA molecules, which allowed quantitative, reproducible TCR counting. TCRdb re-analysed the RACE reads in MiXCR, keeping a single row per CDR3 protein. The sample records tens of thousands of distinct CDR3 sequences, about 9.1% being singletons. Germline CDR1 and CDR2: SGHKS and YYEKEE (reference sequence). The CDR3 covers 14 residues. Trimming removed 0 bases at V and 3 bases at J, with 10 bases between. Time point here: patch test 1, 2 weeks after DPC sensitization. The treatment was: therapeutic diphenylcyclopropenone sensitization with weekly scalp DPC. At every patch-test visit, blood was drawn before the patch test was applied. Alopecia patients between 18 and 70 years old and suitable for DPC were used as donors. Total RNA was extracted from unfractionated whole blood.

This TCR came from a woman aged 40 to 50 with alopecia areata. Some clones in this sample may be carry-over from other donors' samples. V gene TRBV5-5 combines with J gene TRBJ2-7; D uncertain. The starting material was whole blood, obtained in connection with sensitization to the hapten diphenylcyclopropenone (DPC). CDR3 nucleotides: TGTGCCAGCAGCTTGGTTGCCGATTACTACGAGCAGTACTTC. Its translation is CASSLVADYYEQYF.